The subject of this entry is one TCR beta chain. These data are taken from a study of cytomegalovirus exposure and HLA in healthy donors. The PCR used 60 Vbeta and 13 Jbeta primers. Profiled with immunoSEQ multiplex PCR; TCRdb holds only in-frame clones, not every one. The sample consists of about 170,000 clones, roughly 84% of them appearing once. The CDR3 totals 16 residues. CDR1 and CDR2 from the germline V gene are SGDLS and YYNGEE. Germline trimming cut 0 bases from V and 3 bases from J; bases unmatched to any gene: 4. The gene calls are TRBV9 and TRBJ2-5; 11 bases agree with TRBD2. The sequenced material came from PBMCs. The TCR was taken from a man under 40 in good health and CMV-seropositive. The CDR3 region is CASSVGSLAGEETQYF. The CDR3 DNA sequence: TGTGCCAGCAGCGTAGGCTCACTAGCGGGAGAAGAGACCCAGTACTTC.